Listed below are T cell receptor beta chains from one sample, sequenced in a study of CD4 T cells in relation to SARS-CoV-2 and coronaviruses. No cognate antigen is known for these TCRs. Assay: immunoSEQ multiplex PCR; the TCRdb copy retains only in-frame clones and omits some. The repertoire holds 20,000 to 25,000 clones, 65% to 70% seen once, with around 17% in the top ten. The sequenced material came from CD4+ T cells from PBMCs, cultured in vitro. The receptors were sampled from a human donor in good health. CDR3s include the opening cysteine and the closing phenylalanine or tryptophan. D genes are given only for firm matches. Clone size is stated in some rows and not others, as once, few, many or a class when expanded.

V gene,J gene,CDR3 length,D gene,clone size,CDR3 DNA,CDR3 protein
TRBV2,TRBJ1-2,12,-,-,TGTGCCACCAGCATTGATTACTATGGCTACACCTTC,CATSIDYYGYTF
TRBV19,TRBJ2-2,14,-,-,TGTGCCAGTAGTCCAGGACTTTCCACCGGGGAGCTGTTTTTT,CASSPGLSTGELFF
TRBV5-4,TRBJ2-2,16,TRBD2,few,TGTGCCAGCAGCCCCTCCGGGACTATCTTCACCGGGGAGCTGTTTTTT,CASSPSGTIFTGELFF
TRBV12-3/TRBV12-4,TRBJ1-1,12,-,once,TGTGCCAGCAGTACAGTGAACACTGAAGCTTTCTTT,CASSTVNTEAFF
TRBV2,TRBJ2-7,12,TRBD1,few,TGTGCCACCGGGACAGGGATGCACGAGCAGTACTTC,CATGTGMHEQYF
TRBV7-2,TRBJ2-7,15,TRBD1,once,TGTGCCAGCAGTCCGGGACAGACAGCTAACTACGAGCAGTACTTC,CASSPGQTANYEQYF
TRBV9,TRBJ2-1,15,-,-,TGTGCCAGCAGCGCAAACAGTCAAGCGAGGCGCGAGCAGTTCTTC,CASSANSQARREQFF
TRBV18,TRBJ2-7,15,-,-,TGTGCCAGCTCAGCCAGGACAGAAAAATACTACGAGCAGTACTTC,CASSARTEKYYEQYF
TRBV2,TRBJ1-4,13,-,few,TGTGCCAGCAGTGAACAGGGTTTTGAAAAACTGTTTTTT,CASSEQGFEKLFF
TRBV7-9,TRBJ2-5,17,TRBD1,once,TGTGCCAGCAGCTCCTTTGGGAGGGACAGGGGAGGAGAGACCCAGTACTTC,CASSSFGRDRGGETQYF
TRBV3-1/TRBV3-2,TRBJ1-5,15,-,-,TGTGCCAGCAGCAATGGGTTGGGTCTTAATCAGCCCCAGCATTTT,CASSNGLGLNQPQHF
TRBV30,TRBJ2-2,14,-,few,TGTGCCTGGAGACGCAGAGGGAACACCGGGGAGCTGTTTTTT,CAWRRRGNTGELFF
TRBV9,TRBJ2-1,15,TRBD2,-,TGTGCCAGCAGCGATAGCGGGGGCCACTACAATGAGCAGTTCTTC,CASSDSGGHYNEQFF
TRBV29-1,TRBJ2-3,13,-,-,TGCAGCGTTTCCAGCCGACTAGTTGATACGCAGTATTTT,CSVSSRLVDTQYF
TRBV11-3,TRBJ2-1,15,-,-,TGTGCCAGCAGCTTAGACGCAGGGGACTACAATGAGCAGTTCTTC,CASSLDAGDYNEQFF
TRBV9,TRBJ2-3,16,-,few,TGTGCCAGCAGCGTAGCGGTTCTCTCCGGCACAGATACGCAGTATTTT,CASSVAVLSGTDTQYF
TRBV19,TRBJ1-2,17,-,-,TGTGCCAGTAGTATAGTTTTTTCGGGCAGGCGCTACTATGGCTACACCTTC,CASSIVFSGRRYYGYTF
TRBV18,TRBJ1-4,15,-,-,TGTGCCAACTCAGACACCCAGGTTATTAATGAAAAACTGTTTTTT,CANSDTQVINEKLFF
TRBV3-1/TRBV3-2,TRBJ2-7,15,-,-,TGTGCCAGCAGCCAAGAAATAAACCACCAGGACGAGCAGTACTTC,CASSQEINHQDEQYF
TRBV7-8,TRBJ1-1,16,-,-,TGTGCCAGCAGCCGCGGACCCGACGGAATGAACACTGAAGCTTTCTTT,CASSRGPDGMNTEAFF
TRBV19,TRBJ2-1,14,-,-,TGTGCCAGTAGTATCGAGCTAGTTTCGAGGGAGCAGTTCTTC,CASSIELVSREQFF
TRBV7-8,TRBJ2-3,17,TRBD2,-,TGTGCCAGCAGCTTAGGCACGACTAGCTTTTGGACAGATACGCAGTATTTT,CASSLGTTSFWTDTQYF